This entry lists 29 T cell receptor beta chains sequenced from one sample in a study of shared clonotypes between healthy human individuals. Repertoires were generated with immunoSEQ multiplex PCR, while TCRdb's copy carries only in-frame clones and drops some. This table holds 2 million or so clones, roughly 96% found once. Sequences were obtained from naive CD4+ T cells sorted from blood. Sample subset: CD45RA+ positively selected. Source of these receptors: a man younger than 35 in good health.

The count of this clone is one. The CDR3 sequence: CASSLAGGNYGYTF. CDR3 coding DNA: TGTGCCAGCAGCTTGGCAGGGGGTAACTATGGCTACACCTTC. The V gene is TRBV5-6, the J gene TRBJ1-2, with 7 bases lining up with TRBD1. This CDR3 is 14 amino acids long. Germline V gene sequence: CDR1 SGHDT, CDR2 YYEEEE. The V and J ends lost 0 bases and 1 base, in that order; junction bases with no gene match: 0.

This rearrangement joins TRBV29-1 to TRBJ1-3; D uncertain. Germline assignment: CDR1 SQVTM and CDR2 ANQGSEA. Trimming shortened V by 0 bases and J by 0 bases, and 9 bases separated the two germline ends. This CDR3 is 15 amino acids long. This CDR3 is CSVEDQARSGNTIYF. The DNA of the CDR3 is TGCAGCGTTGAAGATCAGGCCCGCTCTGGAAACACCATATATTTT.

The chain recombines TRBV6-6 with TRBJ2-3; TRBD2 is a possible D gene (7 bases). This CDR3 has 15 amino acids. V lost 5 bases to trimming and J lost 2 bases, with 14 bases between them. Per germline, CDR1 MNHNY and CDR2 SVGAGI (reference sequence). CDR3 bases: TGTGCCAGCAGTGGGGGGGCGGGCCTCACAGATACGCAGTATTTT. Encoded protein: CASSGGAGLTDTQYF.

The rearrangement links TRBV10-3 to TRBJ2-1, with TRBD2 matching over 12 bases. V shed 4 bases and J 5 bases; nucleotides not matched to a gene: 0. In germline, CDR1 is ENHRY, CDR2 SYGVKD. CDR3 size: 14 residues. CDR3 loop: CAISGLAGDNEQFF. Written as DNA, the CDR3 is TGTGCCATCAGTGGACTAGCGGGGGACAATGAGCAGTTCTTC.

This clone came up once. The chain recombines TRBV2 with TRBJ1-5; no definite D call. Trimming removed 1 base from V and 1 base from J, with 14 bases in between. Germline assignment: CDR1 SNHLY and CDR2 FYNNEI. The CDR3 is 17 residues long. The CDR3 sequence is CASSEVLGMKSNQPQHF. CDR3 coding DNA: TGTGCCAGCAGTGAAGTGTTGGGGATGAAAAGCAATCAGCCCCAGCATTTT.

The rearrangement joins TRBV20-1 to TRBJ1-2; D is perhaps TRBD1 (6 bases). The germline V and J ends were trimmed by 5 bases and 2 bases, with 6 bases remaining between them. This CDR3 is 11 amino acids long. Germline V gives CDR1 DFQATT, CDR2 SNEGSKA (reference sequence). CDR3 amino acids: CSAGQNYGYTF. CDR3 nucleotide sequence: TGCAGTGCTGGACAGAACTATGGCTACACCTTC.

This clone has just one count. The chain uses TRBV10-3 and TRBJ1-2, with D hard to call. Trimming cost V 0 bases and J 8 bases, with 16 bases left between them. The CDR3 consists of 15 residues. In germline, CDR1 is ENHRY, CDR2 SYGVKD. CDR3 sequence: CAISESHPQLWGYTF. In DNA form, the CDR3 reads TGTGCCATCAGTGAGTCGCACCCCCAACTATGGGGCTACACCTTC.

To note about this clone: The same CDR3 can be traced to other DNA sequences in this sample. The chain joins TRBV5-1 to TRBJ1-2, with D perhaps matching TRBD1 (5 bases). Germline values: CDR1 SGHRS, CDR2 YFSETQ. This CDR3 region has 12 residues. V lost 2 bases and J lost 5, with 7 bases in between. CDR3 sequence: CASSLDSYGYTF. CDR3 coding DNA: TGCGCCAGCAGCTTAGACAGTTATGGCTACACCTTC. The full variable domain, its missing parts supplied by reference TRBV5-1 and TRBJ1-2, is KAGVTQTPRYLIKTRGQQVTLSCSPISGHRSVSWYQQTPGQGLQFLFEYFSETQRNKGNFPGRFSGRQFSNSRSEMNVSTLELGDSALYLCASSLDSYGYTFGSGTRLTVV.

V is TRBV10-3 and J is TRBJ1-5; no clear D. The CDR3 runs to 13 residues. V was shortened by 4 bases and J by 6 bases, with 10 bases between the two germline ends. Germline V CDR1 and CDR2: ENHRY, SYGVKD. The CDR3 DNA sequence: TGTGCCATCAGTGCGGGAGAAAGTCAGCCCCAGCATTTT. It codes for CAISAGESQPQHF.

As to this clone: Additional DNA sequences in this sample encode the identical CDR3. V gene TRBV7-2 combines with J gene TRBJ2-5, with 14 bases fitting TRBD2. J was trimmed by 4 bases and V by 0 bases; bases with no gene match: 1. This CDR3 is 16 amino acids long. Germline CDR1 and CDR2: SGHTA and FQGNSA. The CDR3 spells CASSLAGLAGGETQYF. Here the CDR3 DNA reads TGTGCCAGCAGCTTAGCCGGACTAGCGGGAGGAGAGACCCAGTACTTC.

The rearrangement uses TRBV10-3 and TRBJ2-2, with TRBD2 matching 8 bases. Germline values: CDR1 ENHRY, CDR2 SYGVKD. This CDR3 has 14 amino acids. The V and J ends lost 6 bases and 2 bases, in that order; junction bases with no gene match: 2. The CDR3 sequence: CAISVAGNTGELFF. In nucleotides, the CDR3 is TGTGCCATCAGCGTAGCGGGAAACACCGGGGAGCTGTTTTTT.

The chain employs TRBV19 and TRBJ2-1, with a weak D call TRBD2 (7 bases). This CDR3 is built from 14 residues. Germline-derived CDR1 and CDR2 are LNHDA and SQIVND (reference sequence). Trimming removed 10 bases from V and 7 bases from J, with 20 bases in between. CDR3 sequence (DNA): TGTGCCACCAGGGAGGGGGAAATGAGGAATGAGCAGTTCTTC. Translation: CATREGEMRNEQFF.

The V gene is TRBV30, the J gene TRBJ2-1, with D possibly matching TRBD2 (5 bases). In germline, CDR1 is GTSNPN, CDR2 SVGIG (reference sequence). The V and J ends lost 4 bases and 9 bases respectively, with 7 bases between them. The CDR3 is 10 amino acids. CDR3 sequence: CAWKLGEQFF. CDR3 nucleotide sequence: TGTGCCTGGAAACTAGGTGAGCAGTTCTTC.

This clone is a singleton in its sample. J is TRBJ2-7 and V is TRBV6-1; maybe TRBD1 (5 bases). CDR3 size: 14 residues. The germline V gene encodes CDR1 MNHNS and CDR2 SASEGT. V was cut by 6 bases and J by 2 bases, with 14 bases left in between. CDR3 residues: CASRTNRLTYEQYF. The CDR3 DNA is TGTGCCAGCAGGACCAACAGGTTAACCTACGAGCAGTACTTC.

The V call is TRBV15, the J call TRBJ1-1, with D tentatively TRBD1 (6 bases). The CDR3 loop spans 17 amino acids. Germline CDR1 LNHNV, CDR2 YYDKDF (reference sequence). With 3 bases removed from V and 3 bases from J, the gap between germline ends came to 20 bases. For the CDR3, the DNA is TGTGCCACCAGCAGCACCGGCCTTAGCGGGACACACACTGAAGCTTTCTTT. This codes for CATSSTGLSGTHTEAFF. The whole variable domain, remainder taken from reference TRBV15 and TRBJ1-1, is DAMVIQNPRYQVTQFGKPVTLSCSQTLNHNVMYWYQQKSSQAPKLLFHYYDKDFNNEADTPDNFQSRRPNTSFCFLDIRSPGLGDTAMYLCATSSTGLSGTHTEAFFGQGTRLTVV.

Note on this clone: The sample has other DNA sequences that encode this CDR3 too. The gene calls are TRBV4-1 and TRBJ1-6, with TRBD1 matching 9 bases. CDR3 length: 16 amino acids. Germline CDR1 reads MGHRA; CDR2 reads YSYEKL. The trim removed 0 bases at V and 4 bases at J, leaving 1 base unmatched. The CDR3 sequence: CASSQEGQGYNSPLHF. CDR3 nucleotides: TGCGCCAGCAGCCAAGAAGGACAGGGGTATAATTCACCCCTCCACTTT.

A note on this clone: Different DNA sequences within this sample yield the same CDR3. The rearrangement joins TRBV9 to TRBJ1-3; D is uncertain. This CDR3 region has 13 residues. Trimming took off 0 bases at V and 4 bases at J, with 5 bases between the two ends. Looked up from germline, CDR1 is SGDLS and CDR2 is YYNGEE. In DNA, the CDR3 is TGTGCCAGCAGCGTAGGTCAGGGAAACACCATATATTTT. It yields the protein CASSVGQGNTIYF.

CDR3 sequence (DNA): TGTGCCAGTAGTAGCTTACTAGCGAGAGAGACCCAGTACTTC. It specifies CASSSLLARETQYF. The rearrangement links TRBV19 to TRBJ2-5; 7 bases are shared with TRBD2. Trimming cost V 4 bases and J 4 bases; bases outside gene matches: 6. The CDR3 consists of 14 residues. The V gene's germline CDR1 is LNHDA and CDR2 SQIVND (reference sequence).

This sequence joins TRBV6-5 and TRBJ2-7, with 7 bases identical to TRBD1. Trimming took 4 bases from V and 6 from J; bases not matched to a gene: 9. The CDR3 extends over 14 amino acids. CDR1 and CDR2 from the germline V gene are MNHEY and SVGAGI. The CDR3 sequence is CASSSGRGSLEQYF. DNA of the CDR3: TGTGCCAGCAGTTCGGGCAGGGGGAGTCTCGAGCAGTACTTC.

This clone was counted only a few times. V usage is TRBV6-5 and J usage is TRBJ1-6; possibly TRBD1 for D (5 bases). V shed 4 bases and J shed 10 bases, with 14 bases lying between them. Germline values: CDR1 MNHEY, CDR2 SVGAGI. The length of the CDR3 is 14 residues. Here the CDR3 DNA reads TGTGCCAGCAGTTTATCAGGGAGGGGATCACCCCTCCACTTT. Its translation is CASSLSGRGSPLHF.

The genes are TRBV7-3 and TRBJ2-7, with D maybe TRBD1 (6 bases). The germline CDR1 and CDR2 sequences are SGHTA and FQGTGA. This CDR3 contains 14 residues. V lost 10 bases, J lost 2 bases, and 18 bases lay in between. The CDR3 nucleotides are TGTGCCATCCGAATGGGGGCGCGGACCTACGAGCAGTACTTC. Its translation is CAIRMGARTYEQYF.

Concerning this clone: A much larger clone sits a single nucleotide away, making a read error possible. The chain employs TRBV12-5 and TRBJ1-3; no reliable D call. Germline V gene data show CDR1 as LGHNT and CDR2 as FRNRAP. CDR3 length: 12 residues. The CDR3 DNA sequence: TGTGCTAGTGGGACGGATGGAGACACCATATATTTT. This translates into CASGTDGDTIYF.

V gene TRBV6-6 combines with J gene TRBJ2-7, with TRBD1 matching 8 bases. The length of the CDR3 is 11 residues. CDR1 MNHNY and CDR2 SVGAGI come from the germline V gene (reference sequence). J lost 6 bases, V lost 8 bases, and 3 bases had no gene match. The CDR3 region has the DNA TGTGCCAGCGCAGGGGGCTCCGAGCAGTACTTC. Its protein product is CASAGGSEQYF.

The chain uses TRBV9 and TRBJ1-1; D is uncertain. V lost 4 bases and J 6 bases, leaving 16 bases between the germline ends. The CDR3 runs 14 residues. The V gene's germline CDR1 is SGDLS and CDR2 YYNGEE. CDR3 sequence reads: CASSPRSALAEAFF. The CDR3 DNA follows: TGTGCCAGCAGCCCTCGAAGCGCCCTTGCTGAAGCTTTCTTT.

The V call is TRBV4-3, the J call TRBJ2-7; weak D call: TRBD2 (6 bases). Germline CDR1 reads LGHNA; CDR2 reads YSLEER. Trimming removed 0 bases at V and 2 bases at J, with 11 bases between. The CDR3 runs to 15 residues. CDR3 nucleotide sequence: TGCGCCAGCAGCCAAGATTTGCGGGGACCCTACGAGCAGTACTTC. This codes for CASSQDLRGPYEQYF.

The chain combines TRBV10-2 with TRBJ2-3; 9 bases are a match to TRBD1. Trimming at V came to 7 bases and at J to 0 bases, leaving 2 bases not matched to a gene. The CDR3 extends over 14 amino acids. Germline V gene data show CDR1 as WSHSY and CDR2 as SAAADI. CDR3: CASKTGGSTDTQYF. The CDR3 DNA is TGCGCCAGCAAGACAGGGGGGAGCACAGATACGCAGTATTTT.

The genes are TRBV4-2 and TRBJ2-7, with 7 bases aligning to TRBD1. With V trimmed by 1 base and J by 5 bases, 8 bases remained unmatched. This CDR3 comprises 15 residues. Germline values: CDR1 LGHNA, CDR2 YNFKEQ. The CDR3 DNA follows: TGTGCCAGCAGCCAAGCGGGCAGGGGGATGGACGAGCAGTACTTC. Amino acids: CASSQAGRGMDEQYF.

Comments on this clone: Other DNA sequences in the same sample also yield this CDR3. The J gene is TRBJ2-3, the V gene TRBV18; D unclear. Looked up from germline, CDR1 is KGHSH and CDR2 is LQKENI. The CDR3 has 14 amino acids. V was clipped by 2 bases and J by 0 bases, with 6 bases between them. CDR3 coding DNA: TGTGCCAGCTCACCAGTCGACAGCACAGATACGCAGTATTTT. It yields the protein CASSPVDSTDTQYF. Full variable domain (outside the CDR3, taken from reference TRBV18 and TRBJ2-3): NAGVMQNPRHLVRRRGQEARLRCSPMKGHSHVYWYRQLPEEGLKFMVYLQKENIIDESGMPKERFSAEFPKEGPSILRIQQVVRGDSAAYFCASSPVDSTDTQYFGPGTRLTVL.

This chain joins TRBV10-1 and TRBJ2-6; D is unclear. The CDR3 covers 15 residues. Germline CDR1 reads WNHNN; CDR2 reads SYGVQD (reference sequence). V shed 4 bases and J shed 0 bases, with 7 bases lying between them. CDR3 sequence (DNA): TGCGCCAGCAGTGCCGCAAGCTCTGGGGCCAACGTCCTGACTTTC. The encoded protein is CASSAASSGANVLTF.